One sample yielded the 23 T cell receptor beta chains listed below, sequenced in a study of vaccination and CD4 T cells after COVID-19. Treatment in this sample: roughly ten-day PBMC culture with coronavirus spike peptide pools or control peptides (ViraFEST assay). Their specific antigens are unknown. Cultured CD4+ T cell DNA underwent sequencing with the Oncomine TCR Beta short-read assay. MiXCR was run by TCRdb on the PCR reads, yielding one entry per CDR3 protein. This table holds about 4,000 distinct CDR3 sequences, roughly 21% found once. Material for sequencing was CD4+ T cells from blood, cultured in vitro. The receptors come from a human donor who had recovered from COVID-19.

This clonotype was counted between two and nine times. The CDR3 loop reads CASSSSGGGEQFF. The CDR3 DNA reads TGTGCCAGCAGCTCTAGCGGGGGCGGTGAGCAGTTCTTC. The chain carries TRBV12-3 or TRBV12-4 and TRBJ2-1, with 10 positions matching TRBD2. Trimming at V came to 6 bases and at J to 9 bases, leaving 5 bases not matched to a gene. The CDR3 covers 13 residues.

This clonotype was counted between two and nine times. This chain connects TRBV7-9 to TRBJ2-5, with a weak D call TRBD1 (5 bases). With 5 bases removed from V and 5 bases from J, the gap between germline ends came to 9 bases. Germline V lookup: CDR1 SEHNR, CDR2 FQNEAQ (reference sequence). The CDR3 totals 12 residues. CDR3 sequence (DNA): TGTGCCAGCAGCGCCTACAGGGAGACCCAGTACTTC. Amino acid sequence: CASSAYRETQYF. Full variable domain (remainder filled in from reference TRBV7-9 and TRBJ2-5): DTGVSQNPRHKITKRGQNVTFRCDPISEHNRLYWYRQTLGQGPEFLTYFQNEAQLEKSRLLSDRFSAERPKGSFSTLEIQRTEQGDSAMYLCASSAYRETQYFGPGTRLLVL.

The gene calls are TRBV9 and TRBJ2-3, with a possible D match to TRBD2 (6 bases). The CDR3 spans 13 residues. Germline lookup yields CDR1 SGDLS and CDR2 YYNGEE. V lost 0 bases and J lost 6, with 8 bases in between. This chain's CDR3 is CASSVAGGDTQYF. The DNA of the CDR3 is TGTGCCAGCAGCGTAGCTGGGGGGGATACGCAGTATTTT.

A few counts support this clonotype. The chain links TRBV9 to TRBJ2-7, with D tentatively TRBD2 (7 bases). Trimming removed 0 bases at V and 6 bases at J, with 22 bases between. The CDR3 extends over 17 amino acids. Germline values: CDR1 SGDLS, CDR2 YYNGEE. CDR3 DNA: TGTGCCAGCAGCGTAGGCGGTGGGCGGGGGCCGAAGGGCGAGCAGTACTTC. Translation: CASSVGGGRGPKGEQYF.

This clonotype is classed as medium-sized. The J gene is TRBJ2-2, the V gene TRBV6-1; 9 bases agree with TRBD1. After removal of 8 bases from V and 4 bases from J, the junction contained 2 bases not matched to a gene. The CDR3 has 13 residues. Germline CDR1 and CDR2: MNHNS and SASEGT. CDR3 in amino acids: CASRDRVTGELFF. CDR3 sequence (DNA): TGTGCCAGCCGGGACAGGGTCACCGGGGAGCTGTTTTTT.

The chain employs TRBV7-9 and TRBJ1-5; unclear D gene. Trimming removed 1 base at V and 4 bases at J, with 5 bases between. Germline CDR1 reads SEHNR; CDR2 reads FQNEAQ (reference sequence). The CDR3 runs to 13 residues. CDR3 DNA: TGTGCCAGCAGCTTAGGCCCAAATCAGCCCCAGCATTTT. Amino acid sequence: CASSLGPNQPQHF.

The rearrangement joins TRBV25-1 to TRBJ1-3; D is ambiguous. The CDR3 sequence is 13 residues long. In germline, CDR1 is MGHDK, CDR2 SYGVNS. V was cut by 3 bases and J by 4 bases, with 7 bases left in between. The CDR3 DNA sequence: TGTGCCAGCAGTGAGTTGTGGGGAAACACCATATATTTT. This codes for CASSELWGNTIYF.

By share, this clonotype ranks as medium-sized. The CDR3 loop reads CSARRANQPQHF. In DNA, the CDR3 is TGCAGTGCTAGGAGGGCCAATCAGCCCCAGCATTTT. This chain uses TRBV20-1 with TRBJ1-5; no reliable D call. The CDR3 is 12 residues long. The V gene's germline CDR1 is DFQATT and CDR2 SNEGSKA (reference sequence). Trimming cost V 3 bases and J 3 bases, with 6 bases left between them.

This clonotype was observed a few times. The chain combines TRBV12-3 or TRBV12-4 with TRBJ1-1, with unresolved D. The CDR3 sequence is 11 residues long. V was trimmed by 3 bases and J by 10 bases, leaving 9 bases between them. DNA of the CDR3: TGTGCCAGCAGTTTCGAGAACGTAGCTTTCTTT. It codes for CASSFENVAFF.

This clonotype is termed large (0.1 to 1%). This CDR3 reads CATSDRGLSNYGYTF. The DNA for the CDR3 is TGTGCCACCTCGGACAGGGGGCTTTCTAACTATGGCTACACCTTC. V and J are TRBV19 and TRBJ1-2; 11 bases fit TRBD1. CDR1 and CDR2 from the germline V gene are LNHDA and SQIVND (reference sequence). This CDR3 has 15 residues. The J segment lost 0 bases and the V segment lost 10 bases, leaving 7 bases of the junction unmatched.

The genes are TRBV20-1 and TRBJ2-3, with 8 bases identical to TRBD2. From germline, CDR1 is DFQATT and CDR2 SNEGSKA (reference sequence). The V and J ends lost 2 bases and 6 bases, in that order; junction bases with no gene match: 1. The CDR3 loop spans 12 amino acids. CDR3 amino acids: CSARLAGDTQYF. CDR3 DNA sequence: TGCAGTGCTAGACTAGCGGGCGATACGCAGTATTTT.

This clonotype is termed large (0.1 to 1%). This chain links TRBV20-1 with TRBJ1-1, with D unresolved. CDR1 is DFQATT and CDR2 is SNEGSKA in the germline V gene (reference sequence). The CDR3 totals 11 residues. V shed 5 bases and J shed 0 bases, with 4 bases lying between them. The CDR3, as DNA: TGCAGTGCTCAAGTGAACACTGAAGCTTTCTTT. Translated, it gives CSAQVNTEAFF.

The CDR3 region is CSARDTQLNQPQHF. The CDR3 DNA sequence: TGCAGTGCTAGAGATACACAGCTCAATCAGCCCCAGCATTTT. V and J are TRBV20-1 and TRBJ1-5; D unclear. Germline V gene data show CDR1 as DFQATT and CDR2 as SNEGSKA (reference sequence). Between the trimmed V and J ends, which lost 0 bases and 3 bases, there was a span of 9 bases. The length of the CDR3 is 14 residues.

This clonotype showed up just a few times. V and J are TRBV30 and TRBJ1-2; D possibly corresponds to TRBD1 (5 bases). This CDR3 comprises 13 residues. The germline V gene has CDR1 GTSNPN and CDR2 SVGIG (reference sequence). Trimming removed 1 base from V and 3 bases from J, with 9 bases in between. The CDR3 here is CAWSGRADYGYTF. CDR3 sequence (DNA): TGTGCCTGGAGTGGCAGGGCGGACTATGGCTACACCTTC.

The chain joins TRBV7-2 to TRBJ2-7; 9 positions match TRBD1. Germline values: CDR1 SGHTA, CDR2 FQGNSA. The CDR3 sequence is 15 residues long. V shed 6 bases, J shed 2 bases, and the junction held 8 bases outside the gene matches. The CDR3 DNA sequence: TGTGCCAGCAGTCAGCGGACAGGGGTAGCCTACGAGCAGTACTTC. Translated: CASSQRTGVAYEQYF.

This clonotype qualifies as medium-sized (0.01 to 0.1%). The chain is built from TRBV6-4 and TRBJ1-4, with D perhaps TRBD1 (5 bases). CDR3 size: 16 residues. V lost 5 bases and J 8 bases, leaving 21 bases between the germline ends. Per germline, CDR1 MRHNA and CDR2 SNTAGT. As DNA, the CDR3 is TGTGCCAGCAGTCCAACCGCGGGACTCCCGATGGAAAAACTGTTTTTT. Its translation is CASSPTAGLPMEKLFF.

Relative to its sample, this clonotype is medium-sized. The V call is TRBV7-9, the J call TRBJ1-2; no clear D. The CDR3 consists of 13 residues. The V gene's germline CDR1 is SEHNR and CDR2 FQNEAQ (reference sequence). Between the trimmed V and J ends, which lost 7 bases and 0 bases, there was a span of 9 bases. CDR3 DNA sequence: TGTGCCAGCACCGATACAACTAACTATGGCTACACCTTC. It codes for CASTDTTNYGYTF. Filled out from reference TRBV7-9 and TRBJ1-2, the complete variable domain reads DTGVSQNPRHKITKRGQNVTFRCDPISEHNRLYWYRQTLGQGPEFLTYFQNEAQLEKSRLLSDRFSAERPKGSFSTLEIQRTEQGDSAMYLCASTDTTNYGYTFGSGTRLTVV.

The chain joins TRBV11-3 to TRBJ2-3; 10 positions agree with TRBD1. The CDR3 sequence is 16 residues long. The V and J ends lost 5 bases and 2 bases, in that order; junction bases with no gene match: 7. Germline CDR1 reads SGHNT; CDR2 reads YENEEA. CDR3 in amino acids: CASSTRQGADTDTQYF. The CDR3 DNA sequence: TGTGCCAGCAGCACCCGACAGGGGGCTGACACAGATACGCAGTATTTT.

This clonotype was seen a few times. This chain joins TRBV30 and TRBJ1-6; tentative D call: TRBD1 (6 bases). This CDR3 is built from 15 residues. Per the germline V gene, CDR1 is GTSNPN and CDR2 is SVGIG (reference sequence). V was trimmed by 5 bases and J by 10 bases, leaving 21 bases between them. This chain's CDR3 is CAWEGTQRTHSPLHF. CDR3 in DNA: TGTGCCTGGGAGGGGACACAAAGGACCCACTCACCCCTCCACTTT.

The gene calls are TRBV6-1 and TRBJ1-5, with D maybe TRBD1 (5 bases). Germline values: CDR1 MNHNS, CDR2 SASEGT. CDR3 length: 14 amino acids. V shed 5 bases and J shed 0 bases, with 8 bases lying between them. The CDR3 DNA sequence: TGTGCCAGCAGTCCAGGGAGTAGCAATCAGCCCCAGCATTTT. Protein: CASSPGSSNQPQHF.

V gene TRBV30 combines with J gene TRBJ1-5; D is ambiguous. The CDR3 has 12 residues. V lost 2 bases to trimming and J lost 6 bases, with 8 bases between them. Germline CDR1 is GTSNPN and CDR2 is SVGIG (reference sequence). This CDR3 is CAWSPPFQPQHF. CDR3 DNA sequence: TGTGCCTGGAGTCCCCCTTTTCAGCCCCAGCATTTT.

The chain carries TRBV4-2 and TRBJ2-5, with D unresolved. The CDR3 contains 14 residues. V lost 1 base and J lost 3, with 9 bases in between. Germline V gives CDR1 LGHNA, CDR2 YNFKEQ. CDR3 residues: CASSQGRNKETQYF. The CDR3 region has the DNA TGTGCCAGCAGCCAAGGGAGAAATAAAGAGACCCAGTACTTC.

The chain links TRBV20-1 to TRBJ1-1, with 9 bases matching TRBD1. Germline assignment: CDR1 DFQATT and CDR2 SNEGSKA (reference sequence). V shed 0 bases and J 7 bases; nucleotides not matched to a gene: 6. The CDR3 sequence is 14 residues long. The CDR3 DNA follows: TGCAGTGCTAGAGATGGACAGGGGATGGGTGAAGCTTTCTTT. Encoded protein: CSARDGQGMGEAFF.